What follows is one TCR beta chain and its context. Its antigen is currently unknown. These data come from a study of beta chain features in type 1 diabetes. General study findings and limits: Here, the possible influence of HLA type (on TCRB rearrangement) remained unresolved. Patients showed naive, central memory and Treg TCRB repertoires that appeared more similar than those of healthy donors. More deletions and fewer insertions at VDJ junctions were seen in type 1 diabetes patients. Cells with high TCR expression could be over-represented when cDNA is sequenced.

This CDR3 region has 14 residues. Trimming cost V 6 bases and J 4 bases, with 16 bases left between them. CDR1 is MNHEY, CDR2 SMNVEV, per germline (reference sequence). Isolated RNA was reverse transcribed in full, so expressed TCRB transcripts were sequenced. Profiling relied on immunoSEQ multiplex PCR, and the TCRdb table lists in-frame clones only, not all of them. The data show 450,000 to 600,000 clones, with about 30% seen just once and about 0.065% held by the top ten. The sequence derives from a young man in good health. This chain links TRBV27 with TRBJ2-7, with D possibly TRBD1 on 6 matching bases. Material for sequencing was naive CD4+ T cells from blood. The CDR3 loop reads CASREAGQPYEQYF. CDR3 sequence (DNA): TGTGCCAGCAGAGAAGCCGGACAGCCTTACGAGCAGTACTTC.